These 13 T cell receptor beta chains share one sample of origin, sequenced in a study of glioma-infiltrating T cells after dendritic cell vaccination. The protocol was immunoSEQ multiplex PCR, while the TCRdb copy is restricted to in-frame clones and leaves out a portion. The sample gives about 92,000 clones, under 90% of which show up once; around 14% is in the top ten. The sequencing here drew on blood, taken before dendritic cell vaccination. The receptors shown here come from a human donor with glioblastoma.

CDR3 DNA sequence: TGTGCCAGCAGCATCTACACAGCACCCAATCAGCCCCAGCATTTT. This encodes CASSIYTAPNQPQHF. This sequence joins TRBV5-4 and TRBJ1-5; D uncertain. Trimming shortened V by 4 bases and J by 3 bases, and 14 bases separated the two germline ends. The CDR3 runs to 15 residues. Germline CDR1 reads SGHNT; CDR2 reads YYREEE (reference sequence). Supplemented by reference TRBV5-4 and TRBJ1-5, the full variable domain reads ETGVTQSPTHLIKTRGQQVTLRCSSQSGHNTVSWYQQALGQGPQFIFQYYREEENGRGNFPPRFSGLQFPNYSSELNVNALELDDSALYLCASSIYTAPNQPQHFGDGTRLSIL.

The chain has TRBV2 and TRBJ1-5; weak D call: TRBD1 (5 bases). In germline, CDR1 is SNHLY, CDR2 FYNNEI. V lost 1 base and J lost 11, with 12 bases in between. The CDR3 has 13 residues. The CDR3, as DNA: TGTGCCAGCAGTGAAGGCAGGGAGGGATCCCAGCATTTT. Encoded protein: CASSEGREGSQHF.

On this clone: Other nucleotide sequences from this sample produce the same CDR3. The DNA of the CDR3 is TGTGCCAGCAGGGGACAGGGGGATTCACCCCTCCACTTT. Amino acids: CASRGQGDSPLHF. The V call is TRBV2, the J call TRBJ1-6, with 11 nucleotides matching TRBD1. Per the germline V gene, CDR1 is SNHLY and CDR2 is FYNNEI. The CDR3 has 13 amino acids. The ends lost 6 bases at V and 8 bases at J; junction bases unmatched: 0.

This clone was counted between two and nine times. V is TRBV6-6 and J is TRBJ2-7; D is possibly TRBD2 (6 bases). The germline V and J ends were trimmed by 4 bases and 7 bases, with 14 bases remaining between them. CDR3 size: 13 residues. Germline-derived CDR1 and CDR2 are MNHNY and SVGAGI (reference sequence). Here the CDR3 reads CASSLEGRREQYF. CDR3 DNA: TGTGCCAGCAGTTTGGAGGGGCGTCGAGAGCAGTACTTC.

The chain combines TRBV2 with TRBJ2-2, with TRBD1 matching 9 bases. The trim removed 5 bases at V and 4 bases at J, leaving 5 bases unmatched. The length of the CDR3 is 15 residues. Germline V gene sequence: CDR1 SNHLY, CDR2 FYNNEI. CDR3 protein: CASSNRGRSTGELFF. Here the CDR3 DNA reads TGTGCCAGCAGTAACAGGGGGCGCAGCACCGGGGAGCTGTTTTTT.

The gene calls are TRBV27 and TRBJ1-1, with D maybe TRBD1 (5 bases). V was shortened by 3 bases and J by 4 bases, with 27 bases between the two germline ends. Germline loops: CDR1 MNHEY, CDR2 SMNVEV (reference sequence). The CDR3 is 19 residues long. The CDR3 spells CASSFGQFWEGMGGTEAFF. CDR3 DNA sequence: TGTGCCAGCAGTTTCGGTCAGTTCTGGGAGGGAATGGGGGGCACTGAAGCTTTCTTT.

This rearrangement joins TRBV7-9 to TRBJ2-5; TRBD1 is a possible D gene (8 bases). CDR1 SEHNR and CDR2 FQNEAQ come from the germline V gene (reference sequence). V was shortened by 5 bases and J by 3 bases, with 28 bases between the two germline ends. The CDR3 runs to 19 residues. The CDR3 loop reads CASSSPPARTGRGKETQYF. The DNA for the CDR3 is TGTGCCAGCAGCAGCCCCCCGGCAAGGACAGGGAGGGGAAAAGAGACCCAGTACTTC. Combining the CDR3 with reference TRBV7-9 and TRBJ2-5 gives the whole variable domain DTGVSQNPRHKITKRGQNVTFRCDPISEHNRLYWYRQTLGQGPEFLTYFQNEAQLEKSRLLSDRFSAERPKGSFSTLEIQRTEQGDSAMYLCASSSPPARTGRGKETQYFGPGTRLLVL.

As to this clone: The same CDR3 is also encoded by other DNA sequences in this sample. CDR3 DNA: TGCGCCAGCAGCAGCGGACAGGGGGCGAGTGGCTACACCTTC. It codes for CASSSGQGASGYTF. The chain links TRBV5-1 to TRBJ1-2, with 11 bases aligning to TRBD1. Germline lookup yields CDR1 SGHRS and CDR2 YFSETQ. This CDR3 has 14 residues. V dropped 4 bases and J dropped 7; count of bases not matched to a gene: 6.

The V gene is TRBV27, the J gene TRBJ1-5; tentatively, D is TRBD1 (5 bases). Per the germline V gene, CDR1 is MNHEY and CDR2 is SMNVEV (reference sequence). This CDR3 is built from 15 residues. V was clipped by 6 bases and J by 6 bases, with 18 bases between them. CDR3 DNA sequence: TGTGCCAGCAGACCCTCCGGGGGTTCTGGTCAGCCCCAGCATTTT. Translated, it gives CASRPSGGSGQPQHF.

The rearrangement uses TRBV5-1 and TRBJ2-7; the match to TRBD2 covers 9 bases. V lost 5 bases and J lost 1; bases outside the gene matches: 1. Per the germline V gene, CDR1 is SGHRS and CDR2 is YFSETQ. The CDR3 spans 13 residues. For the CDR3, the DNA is TGCGCCAGCAGGGCGGGGGGGTCCTACGAGCAGTACTTC. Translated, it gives CASRAGGSYEQYF.

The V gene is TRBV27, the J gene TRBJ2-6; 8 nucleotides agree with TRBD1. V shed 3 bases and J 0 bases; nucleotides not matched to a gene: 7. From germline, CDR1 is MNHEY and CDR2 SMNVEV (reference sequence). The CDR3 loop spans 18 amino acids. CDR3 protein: CASSFLGTGTSGANVLTF. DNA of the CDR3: TGTGCCAGCAGTTTTTTAGGGACAGGCACCTCTGGGGCCAACGTCCTGACTTTC.

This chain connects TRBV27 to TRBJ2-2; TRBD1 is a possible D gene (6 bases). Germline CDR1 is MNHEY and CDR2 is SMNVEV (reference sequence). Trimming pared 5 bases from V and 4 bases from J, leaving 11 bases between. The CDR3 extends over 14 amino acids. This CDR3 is CASSPGDTTGELFF. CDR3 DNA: TGTGCCAGCAGTCCCGGGGACACCACCGGGGAGCTGTTTTTT.

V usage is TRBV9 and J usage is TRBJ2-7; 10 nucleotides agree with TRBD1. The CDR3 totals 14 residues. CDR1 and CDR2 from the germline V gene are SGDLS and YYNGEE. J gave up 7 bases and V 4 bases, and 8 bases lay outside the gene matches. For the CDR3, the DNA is TGTGCCAGCAGCAACAGCGGGACAGGGGAAGAGCAGTACTTC. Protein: CASSNSGTGEEQYF.